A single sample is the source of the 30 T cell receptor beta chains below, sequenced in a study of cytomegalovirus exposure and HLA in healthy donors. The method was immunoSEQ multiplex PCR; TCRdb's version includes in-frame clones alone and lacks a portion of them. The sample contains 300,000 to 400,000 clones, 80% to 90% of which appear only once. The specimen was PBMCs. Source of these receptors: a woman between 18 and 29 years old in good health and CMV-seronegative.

The CDR3 is CASSQSEGRGTEAFF. DNA of the CDR3: TGTGCCAGCAGCCAATCGGAAGGGAGGGGCACTGAAGCTTTCTTT. This chain connects TRBV4-2 to TRBJ1-1; tentative D call: TRBD1 (5 bases). V was shortened by 2 bases and J by 4 bases, with 14 bases between the two germline ends. In germline, CDR1 is LGHNA, CDR2 YNFKEQ. There are 15 residues in the CDR3.

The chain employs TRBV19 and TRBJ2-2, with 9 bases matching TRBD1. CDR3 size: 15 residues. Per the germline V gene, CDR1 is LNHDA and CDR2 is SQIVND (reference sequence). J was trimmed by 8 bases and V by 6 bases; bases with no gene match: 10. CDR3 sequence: CASRHIGTGSGELFF. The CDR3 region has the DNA TGTGCCAGTAGACATATCGGGACAGGGTCGGGGGAGCTGTTTTTT.

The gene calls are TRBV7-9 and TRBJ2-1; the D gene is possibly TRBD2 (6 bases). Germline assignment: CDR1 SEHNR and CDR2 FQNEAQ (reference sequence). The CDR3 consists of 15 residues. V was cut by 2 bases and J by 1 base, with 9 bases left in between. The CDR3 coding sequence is TGTGCCAGCAGCTTACCGGGGGTATCCTACAATGAGCAGTTCTTC. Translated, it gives CASSLPGVSYNEQFF.

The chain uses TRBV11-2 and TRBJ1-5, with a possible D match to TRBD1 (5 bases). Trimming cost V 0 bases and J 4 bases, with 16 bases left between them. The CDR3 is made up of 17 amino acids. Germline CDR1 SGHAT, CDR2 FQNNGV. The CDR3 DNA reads TGTGCCAGCAGCTTAGATCATCAGGGACTGACTAATCAGCCCCAGCATTTT. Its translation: CASSLDHQGLTNQPQHF.

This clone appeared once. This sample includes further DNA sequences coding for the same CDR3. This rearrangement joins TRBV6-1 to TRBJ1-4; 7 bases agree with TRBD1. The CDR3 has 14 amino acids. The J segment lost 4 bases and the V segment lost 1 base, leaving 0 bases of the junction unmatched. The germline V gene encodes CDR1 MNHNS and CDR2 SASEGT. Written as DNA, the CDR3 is TGTGCCAGCAGTGAAGGACAGGGTAATGAAAAACTGTTTTTT. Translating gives CASSEGQGNEKLFF.

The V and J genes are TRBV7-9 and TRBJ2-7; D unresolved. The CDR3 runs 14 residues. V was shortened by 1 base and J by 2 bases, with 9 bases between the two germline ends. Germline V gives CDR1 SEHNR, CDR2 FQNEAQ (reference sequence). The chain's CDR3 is CASSLGTETYEQYF. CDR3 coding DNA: TGTGCCAGCAGCTTAGGTACTGAGACCTACGAGCAGTACTTC.

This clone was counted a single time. The CDR3 loop is CASSLSSTGSAYEQYF. DNA for the CDR3: TGTGCCAGCAGTTTATCCTCCACGGGTAGTGCCTACGAGCAGTACTTC. The chain links TRBV28 to TRBJ2-7; D ambiguous. Per germline, CDR1 MDHEN and CDR2 SYDVKM. The CDR3 sequence is 16 residues long. V lost 1 base to trimming and J lost 2 bases, with 15 bases between them.

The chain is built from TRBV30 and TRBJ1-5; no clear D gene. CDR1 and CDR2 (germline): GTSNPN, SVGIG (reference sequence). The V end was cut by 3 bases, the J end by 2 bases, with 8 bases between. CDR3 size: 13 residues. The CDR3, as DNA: TGTGCCTGGAGCCTTCAGGGCAATCAGCCCCAGCATTTT. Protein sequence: CAWSLQGNQPQHF.

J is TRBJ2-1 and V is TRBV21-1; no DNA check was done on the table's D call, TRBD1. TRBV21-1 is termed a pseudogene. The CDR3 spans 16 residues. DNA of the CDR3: TGTGCCCCTAAGGACAGTTTCGGGACATTTTACAATGAGCAGTTCTTC. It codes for CAPKDSFGTFYNEQFF.

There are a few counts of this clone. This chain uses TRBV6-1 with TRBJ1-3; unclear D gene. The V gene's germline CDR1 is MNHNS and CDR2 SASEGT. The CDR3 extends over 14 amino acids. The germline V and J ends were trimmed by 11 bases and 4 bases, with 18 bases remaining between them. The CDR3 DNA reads TGTGCCTCCGACCCCAACATGACAGGAAACACCATATATTTT. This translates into CASDPNMTGNTIYF.

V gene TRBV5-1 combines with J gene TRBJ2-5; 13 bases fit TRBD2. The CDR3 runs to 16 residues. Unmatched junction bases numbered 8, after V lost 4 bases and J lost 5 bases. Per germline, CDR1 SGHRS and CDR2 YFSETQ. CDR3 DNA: TGCGCCAGCAGCCTGAGAACTAGCGGGAGGGAGGAGACCCAGTACTTC. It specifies CASSLRTSGREETQYF.

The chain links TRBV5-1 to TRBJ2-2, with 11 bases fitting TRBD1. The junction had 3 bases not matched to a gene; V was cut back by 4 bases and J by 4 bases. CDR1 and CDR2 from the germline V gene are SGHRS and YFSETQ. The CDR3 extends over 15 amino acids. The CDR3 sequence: CASSLGQGATGELFF. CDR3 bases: TGCGCCAGCAGCCTCGGACAGGGGGCCACCGGGGAGCTGTTTTTT.

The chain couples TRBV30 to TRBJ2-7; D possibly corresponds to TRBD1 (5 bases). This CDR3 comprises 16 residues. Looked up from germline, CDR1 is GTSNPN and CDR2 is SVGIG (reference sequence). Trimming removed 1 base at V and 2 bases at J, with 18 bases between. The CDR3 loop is CAWSDRPPAAPYEQYF. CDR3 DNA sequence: TGTGCCTGGAGTGACAGGCCCCCCGCAGCGCCCTACGAGCAGTACTTC. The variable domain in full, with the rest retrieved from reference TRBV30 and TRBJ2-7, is SQTIHQWPATLVQPVGSPLSLECTVEGTSNPNLYWYRQAAGRGLQLLFYSVGIGQISSEVPQNLSASRPQDRQFILSSKKLLLSDSGFYLCAWSDRPPAAPYEQYFGPGTRLTVT.

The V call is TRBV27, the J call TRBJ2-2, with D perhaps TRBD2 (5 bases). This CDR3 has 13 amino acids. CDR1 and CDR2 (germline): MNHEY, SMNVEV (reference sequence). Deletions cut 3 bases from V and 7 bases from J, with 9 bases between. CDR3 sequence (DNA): TGTGCCAGCAGTTTGAAGAGGGACGGGGAGCTGTTTTTT. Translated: CASSLKRDGELFF.

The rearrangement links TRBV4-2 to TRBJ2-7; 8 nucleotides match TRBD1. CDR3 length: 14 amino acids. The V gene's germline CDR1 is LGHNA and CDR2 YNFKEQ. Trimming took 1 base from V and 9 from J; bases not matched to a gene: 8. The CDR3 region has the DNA TGTGCCAGCAGCCAAGGGCAGGGGGCACGAGGGCAGTACTTC. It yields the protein CASSQGQGARGQYF.

The CDR3 region is CASSLLITPYEQYF. CDR3 DNA: TGTGCCAGCAGTCTATTAATTACTCCCTACGAGCAGTACTTC. V and J are TRBV28 and TRBJ2-7; D not certain. There are 14 residues in the CDR3. Germline CDR1 reads MDHEN; CDR2 reads SYDVKM. V shed 5 bases and J shed 2 bases, with 13 bases lying between them. Using reference TRBV28 and TRBJ2-7 for the parts outside the CDR3, the full variable domain is DVKVTQSSRYLVKRTGEKVFLECVQDMDHENMFWYRQDPGLGLRLIYFSYDVKMKEKGDIPEGYSVSREKKERFSLILESASTNQTSMYLCASSLLITPYEQYFGPGTRLTVT.

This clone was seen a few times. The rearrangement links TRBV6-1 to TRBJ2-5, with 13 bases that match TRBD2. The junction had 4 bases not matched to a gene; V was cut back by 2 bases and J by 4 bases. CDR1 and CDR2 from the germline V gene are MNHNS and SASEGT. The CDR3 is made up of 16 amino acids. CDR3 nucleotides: TGTGCCAGCAGTGAAAGGACTAGCGGGAGTGGAGAGACCCAGTACTTC. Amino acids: CASSERTSGSGETQYF.

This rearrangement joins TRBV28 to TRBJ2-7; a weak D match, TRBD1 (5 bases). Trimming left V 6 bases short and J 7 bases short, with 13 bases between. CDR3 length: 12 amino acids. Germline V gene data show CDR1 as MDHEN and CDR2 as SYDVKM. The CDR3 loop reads CASRSGLREQYF. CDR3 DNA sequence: TGTGCCAGCAGGTCAGGGTTGCGGGAGCAGTACTTC.

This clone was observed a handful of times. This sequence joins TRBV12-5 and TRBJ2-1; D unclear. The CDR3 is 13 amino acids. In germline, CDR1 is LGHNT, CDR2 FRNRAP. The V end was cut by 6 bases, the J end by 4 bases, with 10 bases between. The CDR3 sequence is CASGLTFYNEQFF. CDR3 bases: TGTGCTAGTGGCTTGACTTTTTACAATGAGCAGTTCTTC.

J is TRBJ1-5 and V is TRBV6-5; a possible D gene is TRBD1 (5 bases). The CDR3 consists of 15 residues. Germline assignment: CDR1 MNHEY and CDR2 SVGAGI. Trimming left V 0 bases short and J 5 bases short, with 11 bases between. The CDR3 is CASSYSRKGHQPQHF. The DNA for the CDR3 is TGTGCCAGCAGTTACTCCAGGAAGGGGCATCAGCCCCAGCATTTT.

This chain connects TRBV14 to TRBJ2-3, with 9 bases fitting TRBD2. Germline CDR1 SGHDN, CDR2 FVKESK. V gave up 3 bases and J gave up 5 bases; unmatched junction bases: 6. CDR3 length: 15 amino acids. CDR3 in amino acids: CASSQTSGHLDTQYF. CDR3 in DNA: TGTGCCAGCAGCCAGACTAGCGGCCACCTAGATACGCAGTATTTT.

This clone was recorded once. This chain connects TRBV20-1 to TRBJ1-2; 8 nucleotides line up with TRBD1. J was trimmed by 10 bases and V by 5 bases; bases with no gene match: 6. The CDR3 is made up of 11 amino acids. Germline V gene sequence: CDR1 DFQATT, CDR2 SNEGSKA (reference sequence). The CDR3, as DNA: TGCAGTGCTCCAGGACAGGGAGACTACACCTTC. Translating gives CSAPGQGDYTF.

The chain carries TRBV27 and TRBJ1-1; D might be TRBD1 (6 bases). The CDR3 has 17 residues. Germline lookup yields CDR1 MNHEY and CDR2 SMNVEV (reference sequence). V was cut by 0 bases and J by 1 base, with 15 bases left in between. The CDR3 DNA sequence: TGTGCCAGCAGTTTATCAGCGGGACAAAACACGAACACTGAAGCTTTCTTT. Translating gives CASSLSAGQNTNTEAFF.

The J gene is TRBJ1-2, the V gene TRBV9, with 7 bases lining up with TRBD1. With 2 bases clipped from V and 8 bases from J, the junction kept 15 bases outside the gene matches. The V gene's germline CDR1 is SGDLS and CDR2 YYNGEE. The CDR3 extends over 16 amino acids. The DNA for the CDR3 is TGTGCCAGCAGCGTTGGGACCCACAGGGGAGGAGGAGGCTACACCTTC. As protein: CASSVGTHRGGGGYTF.

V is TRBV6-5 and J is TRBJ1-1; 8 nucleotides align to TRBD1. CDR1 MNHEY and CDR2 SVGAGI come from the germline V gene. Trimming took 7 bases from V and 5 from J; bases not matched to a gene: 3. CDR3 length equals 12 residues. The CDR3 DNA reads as TGTGCCAGCACCGACAGGGGTACTGAAGCTTTCTTT. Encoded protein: CASTDRGTEAFF.

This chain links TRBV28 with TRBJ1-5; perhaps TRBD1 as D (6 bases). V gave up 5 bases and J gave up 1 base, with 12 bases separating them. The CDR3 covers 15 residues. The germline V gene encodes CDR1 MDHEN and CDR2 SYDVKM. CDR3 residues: CASSRDTSSNQPQHF. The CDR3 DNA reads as TGTGCCAGCAGTAGGGACACCTCAAGCAATCAGCCCCAGCATTTT.

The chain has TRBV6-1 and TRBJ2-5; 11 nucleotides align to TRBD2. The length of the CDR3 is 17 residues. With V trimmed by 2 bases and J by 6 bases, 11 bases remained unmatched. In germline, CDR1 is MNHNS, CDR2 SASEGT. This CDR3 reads CASSEFLASGRIKTQYF. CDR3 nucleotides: TGTGCCAGCAGTGAATTTTTGGCTAGCGGGAGGATCAAGACCCAGTACTTC.

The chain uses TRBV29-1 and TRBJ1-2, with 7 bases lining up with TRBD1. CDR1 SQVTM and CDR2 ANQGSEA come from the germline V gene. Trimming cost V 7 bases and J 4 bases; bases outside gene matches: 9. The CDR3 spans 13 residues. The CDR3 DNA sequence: TGCAGCGCCAACCCGACAGGGCTCTATGGCTACACCTTC. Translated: CSANPTGLYGYTF.

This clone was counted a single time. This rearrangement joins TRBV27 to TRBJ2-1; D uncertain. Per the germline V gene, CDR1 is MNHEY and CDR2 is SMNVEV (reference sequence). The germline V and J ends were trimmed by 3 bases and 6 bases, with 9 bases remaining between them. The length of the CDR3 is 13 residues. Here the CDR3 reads CASSLGSFNEQFF. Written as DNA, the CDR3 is TGTGCCAGCAGTTTGGGTAGCTTCAATGAGCAGTTCTTC.

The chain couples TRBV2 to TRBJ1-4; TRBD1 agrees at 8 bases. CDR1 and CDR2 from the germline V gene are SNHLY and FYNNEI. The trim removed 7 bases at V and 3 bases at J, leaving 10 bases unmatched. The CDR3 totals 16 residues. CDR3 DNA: TGTGCCAGCACCCGGGACAGGTTGATTTCTAATGAAAAACTGTTTTTT. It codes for CASTRDRLISNEKLFF.